The entry below describes one T cell receptor (beta chain). Donors comprised only Caucasian adults living in Nashville, Tennessee. This CDR3 comprises 13 residues. CDR1 is SGHKS, CDR2 YYEKEE, per germline (reference sequence). V dropped 2 bases and J dropped 5 bases, with 9 bases sitting between them. The entry originates in a study of shared clonotypes between healthy human individuals. Data came from immunoSEQ multiplex PCR; TCRdb stores just in-frame clones and leaves some out. The sample has 2 million to 2.5 million clones, less than 95% seen once. This TCR was recovered from a man between 18 and 29 years old in good health. Some clones in this sample may be carry-over from other donors' samples. The chain is built from TRBV5-5 and TRBJ2-3; unclear D gene. The sample comprised naive CD4+ T cells from PBMCs. Noted subset: CD45RA+ positively selected. CDR3 sequence (DNA): TGTGCCAGCAGCTTTTACGTTGAAGATACGCAGTATTTT. The encoded protein is CASSFYVEDTQYF.